The 30 T cell receptor beta chains given below trace back to one sample, sequenced in a study of cytomegalovirus exposure and HLA in healthy donors. 13 Jbeta primers and 60 Vbeta primers were used for the PCR. Clones were read by immunoSEQ multiplex PCR, and TCRdb kept only the in-frame ones, dropping some. The sample has about 130,000 clones; around 79% are singletons. The sequenced sample was PBMCs. The receptor source for this set is a man aged 40-49 years in good health and CMV-seropositive.

The chain links TRBV6-1 to TRBJ2-3, with D perhaps TRBD2 (5 bases). Trimming stripped 6 bases from V and 2 bases from J, with 9 bases between. The CDR3 runs 13 residues. Germline-derived CDR1 and CDR2 are MNHNS and SASEGT. For the CDR3, the DNA is TGTGCCAGCAGGTGGGAGATCACAGATACGCAGTATTTT. Translating gives CASRWEITDTQYF.

The chain joins TRBV6-1 to TRBJ1-1; the D gene is possibly TRBD1 (5 bases). Trimming stripped 1 base from V and 4 bases from J, with 19 bases between. The CDR3 is 17 residues long. Germline V lookup: CDR1 MNHNS, CDR2 SASEGT. Here the CDR3 reads CASSEVGTGGFFTEAFF. For the CDR3, the DNA is TGTGCCAGCAGTGAAGTTGGTACGGGGGGGTTTTTCACTGAAGCTTTCTTT.

The chain joins TRBV19 to TRBJ2-1; 8 bases line up with TRBD2. This CDR3 is 15 amino acids long. Germline-derived CDR1 and CDR2 are LNHDA and SQIVND (reference sequence). Trimming cost V 7 bases and J 2 bases; bases outside gene matches: 7. The chain's CDR3 is CASTSGTSPYNEQFF. CDR3 in DNA: TGTGCCAGTACCTCCGGGACTAGTCCCTACAATGAGCAGTTCTTC.

Written as DNA, the CDR3 is TGCGCCAGCAGCTTGGTCGGGGGGGACACCGGGGAGCTGTTTTTT. As protein: CASSLVGGDTGELFF. The V gene is TRBV5-1, the J gene TRBJ2-2; 8 bases align to TRBD2. CDR1 SGHRS and CDR2 YFSETQ come from the germline V gene. V lost 0 bases and J lost 3; bases outside the gene matches: 1. The CDR3 contains 15 residues.

This chain uses TRBV2 with TRBJ2-7, with D perhaps TRBD1 (5 bases). Between the trimmed V and J ends, which lost 6 bases and 2 bases, there was a span of 8 bases. The germline V gene has CDR1 SNHLY and CDR2 FYNNEI. The length of the CDR3 is 12 residues. CDR3 region: CASRQAPYEQYF. As DNA, the CDR3 is TGTGCCAGCAGACAGGCACCCTACGAGCAGTACTTC.

The chain recombines TRBV6-4 with TRBJ2-1; 11 nucleotides agree with TRBD2. This CDR3 has 15 amino acids. Germline CDR1 is MRHNA and CDR2 is SNTAGT. J lost 3 bases, V lost 5 bases, and 3 bases had no gene match. The CDR3 here is CASSILAGDYNEQFF. The CDR3 DNA reads TGTGCCAGCAGTATACTAGCGGGAGACTACAATGAGCAGTTCTTC.

The chain uses TRBV5-1 and TRBJ1-6; D gene unclear. The CDR3 loop spans 16 amino acids. Germline CDR1 SGHRS, CDR2 YFSETQ. V dropped 3 bases and J dropped 9 bases, with 19 bases sitting between them. DNA of the CDR3: TGCGCCAGCAGCTACGATTCGGGAGGTTTGGCTTCACCCCTCCACTTT. Amino acids: CASSYDSGGLASPLHF. The variable domain in full, completed from reference TRBV5-1 and TRBJ1-6, reads KAGVTQTPRYLIKTRGQQVTLSCSPISGHRSVSWYQQTPGQGLQFLFEYFSETQRNKGNFPGRFSGRQFSNSRSEMNVSTLELGDSALYLCASSYDSGGLASPLHFGNGTRLTVT.

This chain connects TRBV5-1 to TRBJ2-5, with a tentative D call TRBD1 (6 bases). The CDR3 is made up of 16 amino acids. Germline V CDR1 and CDR2: SGHRS, YFSETQ. Trimming cost V 4 bases and J 2 bases, with 18 bases left between them. The CDR3 DNA sequence: TGCGCCAGCAGCCCTATTAGACAGGCCCTTCAAGAGACCCAGTACTTC. It yields the protein CASSPIRQALQETQYF.

The gene calls are TRBV5-5 and TRBJ1-3, with TRBD1 identical over 9 bases. Losses at the gene ends were 2 bases for V and 0 bases for J; bases not matched to a gene: 3. This CDR3 is built from 16 residues. In germline, CDR1 is SGHKS, CDR2 YYEKEE (reference sequence). CDR3 region: CASSFTGQGSGNTIYF. The CDR3 DNA follows: TGTGCCAGCAGCTTCACGGGACAGGGCTCTGGAAACACCATATATTTT.

This chain joins TRBV18 and TRBJ2-7, with 9 bases that match TRBD1. Trimming at V came to 3 bases and at J to 6 bases, leaving 6 bases not matched to a gene. Looked up from germline, CDR1 is KGHSH and CDR2 is LQKENI. This CDR3 has 14 amino acids. CDR3 sequence (DNA): TGTGCCAGCTCACCGGACAGGGGAAAGGTCGAGCAGTACTTC. Protein: CASSPDRGKVEQYF. Based on the CDR3 plus reference TRBV18 and TRBJ2-7, the full variable domain is NAGVMQNPRHLVRRRGQEARLRCSPMKGHSHVYWYRQLPEEGLKFMVYLQKENIIDESGMPKERFSAEFPKEGPSILRIQQVVRGDSAAYFCASSPDRGKVEQYFGPGTRLTVT.

This chain uses TRBV27 with TRBJ1-2; the D gene is possibly TRBD1 (6 bases). CDR1 is MNHEY and CDR2 is SMNVEV in the germline V gene (reference sequence). Trimming cost V 6 bases and J 2 bases, with 19 bases left between them. The CDR3 covers 16 residues. CDR3 sequence reads: CASRDLIDRQNYGYTF. The DNA of the CDR3 is TGTGCCAGCAGAGATCTGATCGACAGGCAAAACTATGGCTACACCTTC.

The V call is TRBV29-1, the J call TRBJ2-5, with D possibly TRBD2 on 6 matching bases. Trimming stripped 1 base from V and 1 base from J, with 7 bases between. The germline V gene encodes CDR1 SQVTM and CDR2 ANQGSEA. The CDR3 contains 13 residues. The CDR3 bases are TGCAGCGTTGAAGGCGGGGTCCAAGAGACCCAGTACTTC. Translating gives CSVEGGVQETQYF.

This clone was detected once. The rearrangement joins TRBV28 to TRBJ1-1; D call uncertain. With 10 bases removed from V and 1 base from J, the gap between germline ends came to 13 bases. The CDR3 is made up of 13 amino acids. Germline V gene lookup returns CDR1 MDHEN and CDR2 SYDVKM. CDR3 protein: CATSWQSNTEAFF. Written as DNA, the CDR3 is TGTGCCACCTCTTGGCAGTCGAACACTGAAGCTTTCTTT.

Concerning this clone itself: Other DNA sequences of this sample code for an identical CDR3. The DNA for the CDR3 is TGTGCCATCAGGGGGACTAGCCTTACTCCAACTAGCACAGATACGCAGTATTTT. It specifies CAIRGTSLTPTSTDTQYF. The J gene is TRBJ2-3, the V gene TRBV10-3; 9 nucleotides line up with TRBD2. Germline loops: CDR1 ENHRY, CDR2 SYGVKD. The CDR3 contains 18 residues. V gave up 6 bases and J gave up 0 bases; unmatched junction bases: 13.

This sequence joins TRBV6-5 and TRBJ2-7; D may be TRBD2 (5 bases). The germline V gene has CDR1 MNHEY and CDR2 SVGAGI. The V end was cut by 2 bases, the J end by 3 bases, with 14 bases between. The CDR3 runs 15 residues. The CDR3 bases are TGTGCCAGCAGTTACGGTATCTTCGGGGACTACGAGCAGTACTTC. Amino acids: CASSYGIFGDYEQYF.

The V and J genes are TRBV5-1 and TRBJ1-1, with 10 positions matching TRBD1. CDR1 is SGHRS, CDR2 YFSETQ, per germline. V was clipped by 3 bases and J by 4 bases; unmatched bases: 3. The CDR3 is made up of 14 amino acids. CDR3 in DNA: TGCGCCAGCAGCTCGACAGGGGGCCCCACTGAAGCTTTCTTT. Protein: CASSSTGGPTEAFF.

The sample holds a few counts of this clone. The gene calls are TRBV6-1 and TRBJ1-1, with D possibly matching TRBD1 (6 bases). The V end lost 6 bases, the J end lost 1 base, and 15 bases lay between the germline ends. The germline V gene has CDR1 MNHNS and CDR2 SASEGT. This CDR3 region has 15 residues. CDR3 region: CASSTMGGANTEAFF. CDR3 in DNA: TGTGCCAGCAGCACTATGGGGGGGGCGAACACTGAAGCTTTCTTT.

The CDR3 DNA is TGCGCCAGCAGCGAACAGGGGCGGGCGGACGAGCAGTACTTC. Translated: CASSEQGRADEQYF. The V call is TRBV5-1, the J call TRBJ2-7, with 7 bases that match TRBD1. Trimming removed 4 bases from V and 5 bases from J; junction bases left unmatched: 9. Germline V gene sequence: CDR1 SGHRS, CDR2 YFSETQ. CDR3 length: 14 residues.

The count of this clone is one. In the same sample, other DNA sequences code for this CDR3. The chain recombines TRBV28 with TRBJ2-7; a possible D gene is TRBD2 (5 bases). Between the trimmed V and J ends, which lost 6 bases and 4 bases, there was a span of 10 bases. CDR1 MDHEN and CDR2 SYDVKM come from the germline V gene. This CDR3 is built from 12 residues. CDR3 protein: CASSPDWYEQYF. The CDR3, as DNA: TGTGCCAGCAGCCCGGACTGGTACGAGCAGTACTTC.

This clone was detected only once. The chain combines TRBV5-1 with TRBJ1-3, with 7 bases that match TRBD1. V was pared by 1 base and J by 0 bases, with 4 bases of the junction left unmatched. The CDR3 consists of 16 residues. Germline CDR1 and CDR2: SGHRS and YFSETQ. CDR3: CASSLLGQHSGNTIYF. CDR3 in DNA: TGCGCCAGCAGCTTGCTGGGACAGCACTCTGGAAACACCATATATTTT.

The J gene is TRBJ2-1, the V gene TRBV7-2; maybe TRBD2 (5 bases). From germline, CDR1 is SGHTA and CDR2 FQGNSA. CDR3 size: 13 residues. Trimming stripped 5 bases from V and 3 bases from J, with 8 bases between. The CDR3 DNA is TGTGCCAGCAGCCCAGAGGGCTACAATGAGCAGTTCTTC. It translates to CASSPEGYNEQFF.

V is TRBV5-6 and J is TRBJ2-7; no firm D call. Between the trimmed V and J ends, which lost 2 bases and 6 bases, there was a span of 9 bases. This CDR3 contains 12 residues. Per the germline V gene, CDR1 is SGHDT and CDR2 is YYEEEE. The CDR3 loop is CASSLMSGEQYF. Here the CDR3 DNA reads TGTGCCAGCAGCTTAATGTCCGGCGAGCAGTACTTC.

The rearrangement links TRBV11-3 to TRBJ2-7; 10 bases fit TRBD1. Germline CDR1 and CDR2: SGHNT and YENEEA. CDR3 size: 16 residues. The trim removed 5 bases at V and 6 bases at J, leaving 13 bases unmatched. CDR3: CASSLEGTGVKGEQYF. For the CDR3, the DNA is TGTGCCAGCAGCCTGGAGGGGACAGGGGTAAAAGGCGAGCAGTACTTC.

This chain uses TRBV15 with TRBJ1-5; TRBD1 matches at 11 bases. This CDR3 contains 12 residues. Trimming cost V 8 bases and J 6 bases; bases outside gene matches: 0. Germline CDR1 is LNHNV and CDR2 is YYDKDF (reference sequence). This CDR3 is CATGQGAQPQHF. The DNA for the CDR3 is TGTGCCACCGGACAGGGGGCTCAGCCCCAGCATTTT.

The chain couples TRBV7-2 to TRBJ1-2; 7 bases are shared with TRBD1. This CDR3 is built from 17 residues. Germline V CDR1 and CDR2: SGHTA, FQGNSA. J gave up 2 bases and V 4 bases, and 13 bases lay outside the gene matches. The CDR3 here is CASSYSTGSIPNYGYTF. DNA of the CDR3: TGTGCCAGCAGCTACTCGACAGGGTCTATTCCGAACTATGGCTACACCTTC.

In DNA form, the CDR3 reads TGTGCCAGCAGTGAAAGAGAGGCATCAGATACGCAGTATTTT. As protein: CASSEREASDTQYF. The chain uses TRBV6-4 and TRBJ2-3; D remains unclear. The CDR3 sequence is 14 residues long. Germline assignment: CDR1 MRHNA and CDR2 SNTAGT. The ends were cut back, 3 bases at V and 4 bases at J, with 11 bases in the middle.

The chain has TRBV18 and TRBJ2-3; 9 nucleotides align to TRBD2. V was clipped by 2 bases and J by 8 bases; unmatched bases: 8. Germline-derived CDR1 and CDR2 are KGHSH and LQKENI. CDR3 size: 15 residues. CDR3 bases: TGTGCCAGCTCACCAGAGGCGGGAGGGTCAGGTACGCAGTATTTT. Translated, it gives CASSPEAGGSGTQYF.

The chain is built from TRBV5-8 and TRBJ1-6, with D uncertain. The CDR3 consists of 16 residues. Trimming pared 2 bases from V and 0 bases from J, leaving 9 bases between. Germline V gene lookup returns CDR1 SGHTS and CDR2 YDEGEE. CDR3 nucleotides: TGTGCCAGCAGCTTCCTAAAGTCCTCCTATAATTCACCCCTCCACTTT. Translated: CASSFLKSSYNSPLHF.

This clone was observed a handful of times. V is TRBV5-1 and J is TRBJ2-2, with 11 bases lining up with TRBD2. The CDR3 is made up of 17 amino acids. Germline assignment: CDR1 SGHRS and CDR2 YFSETQ. The ends lost 3 bases at V and 3 bases at J; junction bases unmatched: 7. The DNA for the CDR3 is TGCGCCAGCAGCTCGAATAGCGGGAGGGCCGACACCGGGGAGCTGTTTTTT. Its translation is CASSSNSGRADTGELFF.

This clone occurred once. This chain uses TRBV11-2 with TRBJ1-2; D call uncertain. Germline V lookup: CDR1 SGHAT, CDR2 FQNNGV. The germline V and J ends were trimmed by 3 bases and 5 bases, with 10 bases remaining between them. The CDR3 loop spans 13 amino acids. The CDR3 DNA follows: TGTGCCAGCAGCTTTGGGCAACTTTATGGCTACACCTTC. It yields the protein CASSFGQLYGYTF.